The T cell receptor (beta chain) under discussion was sequenced for a study of vaccination effects on CD4 cells after COVID-19. CDR1 is SGHVS, CDR2 FQNEAQ, per germline. The CDR3 is 17 residues long. J gave up 2 bases and V 7 bases, and 14 bases lay outside the gene matches. Notes on this clone: Its antigen remains unknown.

After expansion with viral peptide pools in the ViraFEST assay, antigen-specific CD4+ T cells were sequenced. When around nine days of culture had elapsed, CD4+ T cells were isolated. Previously uninfected by SARS-CoV-2, the vaccine recipients also showed negative nucleocapsid antibodies. Some 2 million PBMC were seeded per well and grown in the presence of about 9.6 IU/ml IL-2 and about 10 ug/ml peptides. IL-2 medium supplanted half the medium on days 3 and 7. Libraries were prepared by immunoSEQ multiplex PCR; TCRdb keeps only in-frame clonotypes and omits some of them. The sample yields roughly 23,000 clones, 60% to 70% seen once.

This clonotype originated in a human donor who received a COVID-19 vaccine. The source material was CD4+ T cells from PBMCs cultured with HCoV-NL63 spike peptides, sampled before COVID-19 vaccination. The J gene is TRBJ1-5, the V gene TRBV7-8, with 7 nucleotides matching TRBD1. CDR3 sequence reads: CASTPGEGGFGNQPQHF. CDR3 in DNA: TGTGCCAGCACCCCCGGGGAAGGGGGCTTTGGCAATCAGCCCCAGCATTTT.